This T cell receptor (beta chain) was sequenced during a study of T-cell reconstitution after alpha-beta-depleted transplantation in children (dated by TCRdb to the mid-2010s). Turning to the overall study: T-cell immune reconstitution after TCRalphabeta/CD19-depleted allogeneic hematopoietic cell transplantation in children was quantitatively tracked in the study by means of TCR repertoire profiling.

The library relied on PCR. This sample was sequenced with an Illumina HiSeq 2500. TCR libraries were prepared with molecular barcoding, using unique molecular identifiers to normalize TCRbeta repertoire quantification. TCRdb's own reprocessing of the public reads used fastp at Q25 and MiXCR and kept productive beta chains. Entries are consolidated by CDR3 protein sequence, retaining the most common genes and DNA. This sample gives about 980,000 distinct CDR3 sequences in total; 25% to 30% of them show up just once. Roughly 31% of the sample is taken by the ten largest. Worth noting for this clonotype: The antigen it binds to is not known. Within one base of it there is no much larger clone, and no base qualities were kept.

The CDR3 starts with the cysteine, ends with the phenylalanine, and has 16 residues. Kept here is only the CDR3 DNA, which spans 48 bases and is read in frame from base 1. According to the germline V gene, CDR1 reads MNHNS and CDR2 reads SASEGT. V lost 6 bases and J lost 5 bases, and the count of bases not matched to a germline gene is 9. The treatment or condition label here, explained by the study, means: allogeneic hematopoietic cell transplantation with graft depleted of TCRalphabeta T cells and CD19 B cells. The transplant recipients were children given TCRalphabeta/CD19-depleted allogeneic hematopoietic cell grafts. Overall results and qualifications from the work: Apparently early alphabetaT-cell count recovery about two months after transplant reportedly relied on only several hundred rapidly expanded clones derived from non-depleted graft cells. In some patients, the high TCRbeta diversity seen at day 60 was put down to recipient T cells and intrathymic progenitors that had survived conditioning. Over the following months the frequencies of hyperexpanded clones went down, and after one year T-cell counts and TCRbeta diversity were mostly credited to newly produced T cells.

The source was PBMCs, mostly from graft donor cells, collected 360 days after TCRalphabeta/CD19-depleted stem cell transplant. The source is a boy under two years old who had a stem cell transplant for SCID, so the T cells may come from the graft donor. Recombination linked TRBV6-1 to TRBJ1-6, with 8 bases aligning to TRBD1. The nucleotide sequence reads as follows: TGTGCCAGCAGATCCCGGGACAGGTCTAATAATTCACCCCTCCACTTT. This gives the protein CASRSRDRSNNSPLHF.